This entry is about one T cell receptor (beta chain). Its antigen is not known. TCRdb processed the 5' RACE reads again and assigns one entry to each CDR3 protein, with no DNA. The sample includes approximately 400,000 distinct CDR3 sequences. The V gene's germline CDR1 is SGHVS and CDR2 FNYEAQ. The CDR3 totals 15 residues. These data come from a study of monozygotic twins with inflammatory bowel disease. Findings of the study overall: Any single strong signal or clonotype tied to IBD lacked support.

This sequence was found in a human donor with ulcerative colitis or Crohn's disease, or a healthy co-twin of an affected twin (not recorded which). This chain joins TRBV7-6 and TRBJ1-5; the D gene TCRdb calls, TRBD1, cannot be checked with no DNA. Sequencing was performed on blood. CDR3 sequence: CASSPVGGRNQPQHF.